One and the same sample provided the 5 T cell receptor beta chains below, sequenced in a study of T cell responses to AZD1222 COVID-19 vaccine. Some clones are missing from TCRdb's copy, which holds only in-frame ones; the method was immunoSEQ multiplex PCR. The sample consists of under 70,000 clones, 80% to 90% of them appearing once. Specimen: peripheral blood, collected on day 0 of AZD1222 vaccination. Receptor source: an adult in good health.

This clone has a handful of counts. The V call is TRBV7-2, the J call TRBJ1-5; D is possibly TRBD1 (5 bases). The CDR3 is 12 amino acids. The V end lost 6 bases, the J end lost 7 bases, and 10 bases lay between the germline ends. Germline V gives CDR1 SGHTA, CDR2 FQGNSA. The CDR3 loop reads CASRGEGQPQHF. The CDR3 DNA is TGTGCCAGCAGGGGGGAGGGCCAGCCCCAGCATTTT.

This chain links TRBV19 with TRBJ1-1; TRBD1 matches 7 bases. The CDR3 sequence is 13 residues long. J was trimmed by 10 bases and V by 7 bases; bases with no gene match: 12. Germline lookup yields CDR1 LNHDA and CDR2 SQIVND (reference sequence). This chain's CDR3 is CASTQQGGDRAFF. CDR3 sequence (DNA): TGTGCCAGTACCCAGCAGGGGGGAGATCGAGCTTTCTTT.

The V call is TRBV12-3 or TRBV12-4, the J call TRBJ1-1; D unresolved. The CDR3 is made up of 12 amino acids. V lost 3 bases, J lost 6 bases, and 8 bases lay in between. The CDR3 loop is CASSFPPSEAFF. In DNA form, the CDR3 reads TGTGCCAGCAGTTTCCCTCCTTCTGAAGCTTTCTTT.

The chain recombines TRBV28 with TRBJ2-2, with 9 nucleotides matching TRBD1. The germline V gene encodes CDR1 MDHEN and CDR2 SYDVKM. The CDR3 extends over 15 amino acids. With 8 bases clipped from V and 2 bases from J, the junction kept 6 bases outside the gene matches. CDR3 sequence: CASPPGQGNTGELFF. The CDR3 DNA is TGTGCCAGCCCCCCGGGACAGGGTAACACCGGGGAGCTGTTTTTT.

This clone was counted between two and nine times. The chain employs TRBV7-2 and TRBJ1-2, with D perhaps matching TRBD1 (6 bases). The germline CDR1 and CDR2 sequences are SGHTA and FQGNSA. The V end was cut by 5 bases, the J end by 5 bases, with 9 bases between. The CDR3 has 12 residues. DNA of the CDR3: TGTGCCAGCAGCCCCGGACAGTATGGCTACACCTTC. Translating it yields CASSPGQYGYTF.